This entry lists 17 T cell receptor beta chains sequenced from one sample in a study of identical twins. Via MiXCR, TCRdb re-called the 5' RACE reads, giving one row per CDR3 protein. The table shows roughly 750,000 distinct CDR3 sequences, with around 21% occurring only once. In addition, the sample was reused for a study of T cells expressing NK-cell markers.

Sequencing was done on a sample of PBMCs. These receptors came from a woman aged 18-29 years in good health.

The chain carries TRBV12-3 or TRBV12-4 and TRBJ2-1, with D possibly called TRBD1 or TRBD2 (6 bases each). Between the trimmed V and J ends, which lost 8 bases and 4 bases, there was a span of 18 bases. The CDR3 contains 15 residues. CDR3 region: CASRSQGTLYNEQFF. As DNA, the CDR3 is TGTGCCAGCCGATCCCAGGGGACTCTATACAATGAGCAGTTCTTC.

The CDR3 coding sequence is TGTGCCAGCAGCTCTACGGCTAGCGGCTCCTACGAGCAGTACTTC. As protein: CASSSTASGSYEQYF. The chain uses TRBV7-2 and TRBJ2-7; 7 nucleotides agree with TRBD2. CDR3 length: 15 residues. Losses at the gene ends were 4 bases for V and 0 bases for J; bases not matched to a gene: 6. Germline V gene lookup returns CDR1 SGHTA and CDR2 FQGNSA.

The CDR3 DNA follows: TGCGCCAGCAGTGAGCCCGGTACCTATGAGCAGTTCTTC. Translated, it gives CASSEPGTYEQFF. The J gene is TRBJ2-1, the V gene TRBV10-1; the D is unclear. The CDR3 is made up of 13 amino acids. V lost 2 bases and J 8 bases, leaving 10 bases between the germline ends. Per germline, CDR1 WNHNN and CDR2 SYGVQD (reference sequence).

This clonotype was picked up a small number of times. The chain links TRBV6-1 to TRBJ2-3; weak D call: TRBD2 (5 bases). This CDR3 has 13 residues. V lost 6 bases and J 1 base, leaving 8 bases between the germline ends. The germline CDR1 and CDR2 sequences are MNHNS and SASEGT. CDR3 in DNA: TGTGCCAGCAGAATTAGCGGCACAGATACGCAGTATTTT. It translates to CASRISGTDTQYF.

This clonotype was picked up a small number of times. The chain uses TRBV27 and TRBJ2-1; D may be TRBD1 or TRBD2 (6 bases each). CDR1 and CDR2 (germline): MNHEY, SMNVEV (reference sequence). Trimming removed 2 bases at V and 2 bases at J, with 10 bases between. The CDR3 loop spans 15 amino acids. This CDR3 reads CASSLGGGPYNEQFF. CDR3 in DNA: TGTGCCAGCAGTTTAGGTGGGGGGCCCTACAATGAGCAGTTCTTC.

J is TRBJ1-1 and V is TRBV7-3, with a weak D call TRBD1 (5 bases). The CDR3 totals 13 residues. Looked up from germline, CDR1 is SGHTA and CDR2 is FQGTGA. Trimming took 6 bases from V and 1 from J, leaving 9 bases between them. The CDR3 coding sequence is TGTGCCAGCAGGATAACAGGGAACACTGAAGCTTTCTTT. Translation gives CASRITGNTEAFF.

The rearrangement joins TRBV15 to TRBJ2-7; 7 nucleotides match TRBD1. This CDR3 spans 14 amino acids. V lost 5 bases to trimming and J lost 4 bases; unmatched junction nucleotides: 8. Germline V gene lookup returns CDR1 LNHNV and CDR2 YYDKDF (reference sequence). CDR3 amino acids: CATSLKRDRYEQYF. The DNA of the CDR3 is TGTGCCACCAGCTTAAAAAGGGACAGATACGAGCAGTACTTC.

This clonotype occurred many times. The V call is TRBV11-2, the J call TRBJ1-2; maybe TRBD1 (6 bases). V lost 3 bases to trimming and J lost 5 bases, with 13 bases between them. The V gene's germline CDR1 is SGHAT and CDR2 FQNNGV. The CDR3 length is 14 residues. The CDR3 reads CASSFSGTPYGYTF. The CDR3 DNA is TGTGCCAGCAGCTTCTCCGGGACACCGTATGGCTACACCTTC.

As concerns this clonotype: The junction does not match germline at one end; this may be a read error. The chain couples TRBV7-7 to TRBJ2-3; a weak D match, TRBD2 (5 bases). The CDR3 totals 13 residues. Germline assignment: CDR1 SSHAT and CDR2 FNYEAQ (reference sequence). The CDR3 region is CASSLDRGSTQYF. Here the CDR3 DNA reads TGTGCTAGCAGCTTAGATCGAGGGAGTACGCAGTATTTT.

The V gene is TRBV10-1, the J gene TRBJ1-1; D not certain. The CDR3 consists of 14 residues. The germline V gene has CDR1 WNHNN and CDR2 SYGVQD (reference sequence). The germline V and J ends were trimmed by 4 bases and 4 bases, with 13 bases remaining between them. The CDR3 region is CASSGAPLGTEAFF. DNA of the CDR3: TGCGCCAGCAGTGGGGCCCCTCTGGGCACTGAAGCTTTCTTT.

This clonotype has a count of ten or more. The gene calls are TRBV5-1 and TRBJ1-3, with a tentative D call TRBD1 (6 bases). This CDR3 has 18 amino acids. Germline V gene lookup returns CDR1 SGHRS and CDR2 YFSETQ. Trimming took off 3 bases at V and 6 bases at J, with 25 bases between the two ends. The CDR3: CASSSDEQGMFDENTIYF. CDR3 sequence (DNA): TGCGCCAGCAGCTCGGACGAACAGGGAATGTTCGATGAAAACACCATATATTTT.

The CDR3: CASSPGRGVGYTF. The CDR3 coding sequence is TGTGCCAGCAGCCCCGGACGGGGTGTTGGCTACACCTTC. The chain is built from TRBV4-2 and TRBJ1-2; D is ambiguous. V was pared by 4 bases and J by 7 bases, with 13 bases between. Germline CDR1 LGHNA, CDR2 YNFKEQ. The CDR3 loop spans 13 amino acids.

Ten or more counts support this clonotype. The chain uses TRBV12-3 or TRBV12-4 and TRBJ2-3; D gene uncertain. V was trimmed by 3 bases and J by 2 bases, leaving 12 bases between them. This CDR3 has 15 residues. In nucleotides, the CDR3 is TGTGCCAGCAGTTTTGCTTCCATTTACACAGATACGCAGTATTTT. As protein: CASSFASIYTDTQYF.

This clonotype was observed many times. The J gene is TRBJ2-5, the V gene TRBV12-5; 10 bases match TRBD1. V was pared by 6 bases and J by 1 base, with 5 bases of the junction left unmatched. This CDR3 has 15 amino acids. The germline CDR1 and CDR2 sequences are LGHNT and FRNRAP. CDR3 amino acids: CASGPGQGFQETQYF. CDR3 in DNA: TGTGCTAGTGGCCCGGGACAGGGGTTCCAAGAGACCCAGTACTTC.

This clonotype was seen ten or more times. The chain is built from TRBV20-1 and TRBJ1-5, with a possible D match to TRBD1 (5 bases). The CDR3 loop spans 17 amino acids. The V gene lost 0 bases and the J gene lost 1 base, with 16 bases spanning the gap. CDR1 is DFQATT and CDR2 is SNEGSKA in the germline V gene (reference sequence). The CDR3 nucleotides are TGCAGTGCTAGAGATCTGGGGGAGGCGAAAAGCAATCAGCCCCAGCATTTT. Protein: CSARDLGEAKSNQPQHF.

The rearrangement uses TRBV5-4 and TRBJ2-1; tentatively, D is TRBD2 (6 bases). Germline CDR1 is SGHNT and CDR2 is YYREEE (reference sequence). The CDR3 spans 17 residues. The ends were cut back, 4 bases at V and 4 bases at J, with 21 bases in the middle. The CDR3 loop reads CASSPDPGGRAYNEQFF. Here the CDR3 DNA reads TGTGCCAGCAGCCCGGACCCTGGAGGGCGGGCTTACAATGAGCAGTTCTTC.

This clonotype was seen only a few times. V gene TRBV24-1 combines with J gene TRBJ2-3, with unresolved D. CDR3 size: 14 residues. Per germline, CDR1 KGHDR and CDR2 SFDVKD. V was clipped by 4 bases and J by 5 bases, with 12 bases between them. CDR3 loop: CATSDSISGDTQYF. In DNA form, the CDR3 reads TGTGCCACCAGTGACTCCATAAGTGGAGATACGCAGTATTTT.